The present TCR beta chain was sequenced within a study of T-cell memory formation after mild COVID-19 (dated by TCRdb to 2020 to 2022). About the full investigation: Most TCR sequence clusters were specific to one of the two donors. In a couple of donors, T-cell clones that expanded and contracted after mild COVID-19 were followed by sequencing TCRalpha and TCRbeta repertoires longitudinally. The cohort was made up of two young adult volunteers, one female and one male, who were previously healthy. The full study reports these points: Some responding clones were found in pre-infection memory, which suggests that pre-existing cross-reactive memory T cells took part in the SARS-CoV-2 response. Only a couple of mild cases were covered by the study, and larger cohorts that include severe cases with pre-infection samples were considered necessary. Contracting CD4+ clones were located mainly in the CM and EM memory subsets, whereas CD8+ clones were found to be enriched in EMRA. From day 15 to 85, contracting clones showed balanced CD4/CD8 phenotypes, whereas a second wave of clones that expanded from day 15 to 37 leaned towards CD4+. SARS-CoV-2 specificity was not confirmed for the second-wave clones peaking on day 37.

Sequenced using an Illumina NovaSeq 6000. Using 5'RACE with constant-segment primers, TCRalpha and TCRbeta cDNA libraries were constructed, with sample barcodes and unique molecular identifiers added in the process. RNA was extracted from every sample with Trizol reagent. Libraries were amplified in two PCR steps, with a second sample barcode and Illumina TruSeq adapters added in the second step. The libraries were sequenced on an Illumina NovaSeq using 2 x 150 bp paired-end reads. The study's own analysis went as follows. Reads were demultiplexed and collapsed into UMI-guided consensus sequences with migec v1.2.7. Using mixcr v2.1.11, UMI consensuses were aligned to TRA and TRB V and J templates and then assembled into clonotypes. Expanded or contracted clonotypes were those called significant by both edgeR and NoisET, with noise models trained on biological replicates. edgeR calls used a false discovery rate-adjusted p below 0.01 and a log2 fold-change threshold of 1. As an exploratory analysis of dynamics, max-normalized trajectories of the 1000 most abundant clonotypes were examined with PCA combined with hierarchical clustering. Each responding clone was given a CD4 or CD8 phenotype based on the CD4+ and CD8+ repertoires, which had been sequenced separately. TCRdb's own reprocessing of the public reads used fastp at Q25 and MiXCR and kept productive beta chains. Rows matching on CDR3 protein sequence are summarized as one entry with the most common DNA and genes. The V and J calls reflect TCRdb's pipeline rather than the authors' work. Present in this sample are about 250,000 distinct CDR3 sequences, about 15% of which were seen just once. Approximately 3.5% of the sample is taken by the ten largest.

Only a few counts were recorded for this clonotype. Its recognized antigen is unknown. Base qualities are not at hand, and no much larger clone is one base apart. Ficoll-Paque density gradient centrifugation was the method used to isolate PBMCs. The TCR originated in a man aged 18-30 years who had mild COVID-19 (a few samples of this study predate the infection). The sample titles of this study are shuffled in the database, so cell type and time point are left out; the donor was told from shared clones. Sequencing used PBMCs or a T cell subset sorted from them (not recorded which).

At the DNA level, the sequence is TGCGCCAGCAGCCTATTGACGGGGCCGAACACCGGGGAGCTGTTTTTT. This sequence encodes CASSLLTGPNTGELFF. The sequence joins TRBV4-1 to TRBJ2-2; the D assignment is uncertain and may be TRBD1 or TRBD2, with 5 bases supporting each. At the junction V is shortened by 4 bases and J by 0 bases, with 12 bases in between. Per the germline V gene, MGHRA is the CDR1 and YSYEKL is the CDR2. From the cysteine up to the phenylalanine, the CDR3 has a length of 16 residues. Kept here is only the CDR3 DNA, which spans 48 bases and is read in frame from base 1.